This entry describes one T cell receptor beta chain. The CDR3 runs to 14 residues. Trimming shortened V by 2 bases and J by 5 bases, and 10 bases separated the two germline ends. CDR1 and CDR2 from the germline V gene are ENHRY and SYGVKD. In the original processing: Using reference gene primer amplification, nucleated cell counts were estimated. Clones were sequenced by immunoSEQ multiplex PCR, and TCRdb holds only the in-frame ones, with some missing. The V and J calls and clone size were taken over from that table, and D and trimming were inferred from the DNA. The table has under 200,000 clones, about 81% seen once; the top ten hold less than 9.5%. This entry comes from a study of blood T cell repertoires in COVID-19. Across the whole study: Researchers got acute and convalescent COVID-19 samples from the United States, Italy and Spain. PBMCs, B-cell-depleted T cells, or T cells were the source of the cDNA or gDNA that made up the material.

The sequenced material came from peripheral blood. The V gene is TRBV10-3, the J gene TRBJ1-5; D is unclear. This clonotype originated in a woman in her sixties or seventies with COVID-19, enrolled during active disease. CDR3 nucleotides: TGTGCCATCAGTGAGGTGGTCGGGGATCAGCCCCAGCATTTT. Translating gives CAISEVVGDQPQHF.